This T cell receptor (beta chain) was retrieved from a study of blood T cell repertoires in COVID-19 (dated by TCRdb to the early 2020s). Background on the whole study: Samples covering the acute and convalescent phases of COVID-19 were provided by collaborators in the United States, Italy and Spain. The material from the prospective study consisted of cDNA or gDNA derived from T cells, B-cell-depleted T cells, or PBMCs. Subjects who had been exposed to COVID-19, were actively infected with it, or had recovered from it provided the deeply sampled blood TCRbeta repertoires that made up the dataset. The repertoires were released in a freely available public database meant as a resource for research on the immune response to SARS-CoV-2. The samples were drawn from the first 160 participants of the ongoing ImmuneRACE study and from under 1,500 subjects provided by 6 global collaborators. The sample metadata nearly always contained a de-identified subject ID, COVID-19 status, age in years and sex. Where available, HLA class I and class II types were taken from metadata supplied by the sample provider and were not determined by assay-based typing. Results and caveats for the whole study, not just this receptor: The amount of clinical and demographic metadata varied by source and participant and was provided uncurated.

In Seattle, one collaborating source enrolled patients while the infection was active and tracked those patients longitudinally over the course of disease. Each collaborating institution followed its own protocols to collect whole blood in K2EDTA tubes. For TCRbeta analysis, collaborators shipped samples as frozen whole blood, isolated PBMCs, or DNA extracted from either of those sample types. Inclusive of the bounding cysteine and phenylalanine, the CDR3 is 14 residues long. CDR3 DNA only is kept here, 42 bases in frame from base 1. Reading the germline V gene gives CDR1 SGHRS and CDR2 YFSETQ. The germline V and J ends show losses of 4 bases and 2 bases respectively, and no gene match explains 5 bases of the junction. In regard to this clone: Its antigen is not yet known. No qualities accompany the bases; no much larger clone lies one base away. Different DNA sequences within this sample yield the same CDR3.

The immunoSEQ Assay, a bias-controlled multiplex PCR, was used to amplify TCRbeta CDR3 regions from genomic DNA. Turning to the authors' computational methods: Within the assay, amplification of reference gene primers was used to estimate how many nucleated cells each sample contained. To quantify the absolute abundance of each unique TCRbeta CDR3 rearrangement, sequence reads were collapsed and filtered. For each sample, productive Simpson clonality was calculated by taking the square root of Simpson's diversity index across productive rearrangements. TCRdb obtained this table from immuneACCESS and retained in-frame rearrangements with V and J assigned. These tables miss some clones; where compared with another copy, unresolved V genes account for less than half of the shortfall, and the remainder is unexplained. That table is the source of V, J and clone size, and D and trimming were worked out from the DNA. Recorded for this sample are roughly 320,000 clones; just under 90% of them occurred a single time. Together, the top ten hold approximately 2% of the sample.

Source material: peripheral blood. The sequence was obtained from a woman in her twenties or thirties with COVID-19, enrolled during active disease. The chain is made from TRBV5-1 and TRBJ1-1, with TRBD1 matching 7 junction bases. The CDR3 region reads CASSTGQVNTEAFF. The nucleotides are TGCGCCAGCAGCACAGGACAGGTTAACACTGAAGCTTTCTTT.